The 5 T cell receptor beta chains presented below share a single source sample, sequenced in a study of CD8+ T cells in alopecia areata. cDNA prepared by RNA extraction and subsequent reverse transcription served as the template for sequencing. The data were produced by immunoSEQ multiplex PCR, yet TCRdb's version contains in-frame clones alone and is incomplete. The sample has 200,000 or so clones, about 53% seen once. The sequencing used CD4+ T cells sorted from blood, collected at week 0. The receptors derive from a human donor with alopecia areata.

This clone was recorded a few times. The chain is built from TRBV6-5 and TRBJ2-7, with D hard to call. CDR1 is MNHEY, CDR2 SVGAGI, per germline. The V and J ends lost 4 bases and 3 bases respectively, with 4 bases between them. This CDR3 has 11 residues. Here the CDR3 DNA reads TGTGCCAGCAGTTCTCACTACGAGCAGTACTTC. This encodes CASSSHYEQYF.

The chain combines TRBV29-1 with TRBJ1-1, with TRBD1 as a possible D gene (6 bases). Looked up from germline, CDR1 is SQVTM and CDR2 is ANQGSEA. V was cut by 6 bases and J by 1 base, with 15 bases left in between. This CDR3 is built from 14 residues. In nucleotides, the CDR3 is TGCAGCGTCGCGCATCTGACAGGGAACACTGAAGCTTTCTTT. Amino acid sequence: CSVAHLTGNTEAFF.

The V call is TRBV9, the J call TRBJ2-2, with D hard to call. The CDR3 has 15 amino acids. CDR1 is SGDLS and CDR2 is YYNGEE in the germline V gene. V was cut by 0 bases and J by 1 base, with 7 bases left in between. CDR3 DNA sequence: TGTGCCAGCAGCGTAGGCCGGATGAACACCGGGGAGCTGTTTTTT. Its translation is CASSVGRMNTGELFF.

This clone was observed a handful of times. The rearrangement joins TRBV25-1 to TRBJ2-7, with 11 bases that match TRBD2. Germline loops: CDR1 MGHDK, CDR2 SYGVNS. This CDR3 region has 12 residues. The ends lost 5 bases at V and 13 bases at J; junction bases unmatched: 7. The CDR3 protein is CASSSLAGGSYF. In nucleotides, the CDR3 is TGTGCCAGCAGTAGCCTAGCGGGAGGCTCCTACTTC.

This chain uses TRBV7-9 with TRBJ2-1; 8 bases match TRBD2. Looked up from germline, CDR1 is SEHNR and CDR2 is FQNEAQ (reference sequence). V trimming: 4 bases; J trimming: 3 bases; junction bases outside the gene matches: 5. This CDR3 comprises 15 residues. CDR3: CASSSAGAGYNEQFF. The CDR3, as DNA: TGTGCCAGCAGCTCAGCGGGAGCAGGCTACAATGAGCAGTTCTTC.